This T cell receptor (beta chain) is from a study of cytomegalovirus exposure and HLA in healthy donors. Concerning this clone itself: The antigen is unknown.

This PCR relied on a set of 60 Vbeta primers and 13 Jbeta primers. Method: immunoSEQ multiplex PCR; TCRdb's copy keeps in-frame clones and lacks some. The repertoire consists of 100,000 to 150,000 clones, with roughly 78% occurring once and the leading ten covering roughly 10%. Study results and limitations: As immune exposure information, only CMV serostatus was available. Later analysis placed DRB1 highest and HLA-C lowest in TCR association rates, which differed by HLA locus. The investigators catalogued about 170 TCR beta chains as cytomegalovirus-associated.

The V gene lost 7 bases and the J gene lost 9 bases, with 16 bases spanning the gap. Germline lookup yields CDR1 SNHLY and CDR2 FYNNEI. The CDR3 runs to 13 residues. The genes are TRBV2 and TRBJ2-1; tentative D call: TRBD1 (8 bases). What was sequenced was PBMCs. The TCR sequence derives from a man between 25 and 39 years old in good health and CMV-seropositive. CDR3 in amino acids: CASTPDREGEQFF. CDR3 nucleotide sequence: TGTGCCAGCACCCCGGACAGGGAGGGTGAGCAGTTCTTC.